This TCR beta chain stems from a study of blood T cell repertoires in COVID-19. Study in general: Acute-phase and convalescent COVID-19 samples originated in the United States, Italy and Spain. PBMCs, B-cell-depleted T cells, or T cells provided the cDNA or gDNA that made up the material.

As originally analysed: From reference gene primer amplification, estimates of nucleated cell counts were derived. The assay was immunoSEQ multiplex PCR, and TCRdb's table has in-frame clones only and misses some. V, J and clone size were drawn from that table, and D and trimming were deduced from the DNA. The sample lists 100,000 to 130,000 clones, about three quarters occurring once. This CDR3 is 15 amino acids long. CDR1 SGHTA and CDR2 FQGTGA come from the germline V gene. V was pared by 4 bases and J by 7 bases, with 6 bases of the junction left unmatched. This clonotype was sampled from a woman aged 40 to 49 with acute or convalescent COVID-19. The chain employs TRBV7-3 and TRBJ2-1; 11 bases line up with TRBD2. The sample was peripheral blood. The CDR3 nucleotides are TGTGCCAGCAGCTATAGCGGGGGGGCGACGAATGAGCAGTTCTTC. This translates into CASSYSGGATNEQFF.